This T cell receptor (beta chain) was recovered during a study of cytomegalovirus exposure and HLA in healthy donors. PCR was performed using 60 Vbeta and 13 Jbeta primers. Original analysis: There were about 80 million unique TCR beta chains by a later count, and 8.5 million to 14 million of them were shared. Assay used: immunoSEQ multiplex PCR; TCRdb lists only in-frame clones, some missing. The D gene and trimming were derived from the DNA, and the V and J assignments and clone size from that table. The sample has about 190,000 clones; approximately 80% are singletons. Samples came from healthy bone marrow donors. General observations from the study: Most TCR beta V segments were productive about 87% or about 30% of the time in an earlier analysis. It is likely that the observed cluster of highly shared sequence variants was a sequencing artifact.

This clone was seen more than once but under ten times. Its cognate antigen is unknown. Other DNA sequences in this sample translate to the same CDR3. Germline V gene sequence: CDR1 SGDLS, CDR2 YYNGEE. The length of the CDR3 is 13 residues. The V and J ends lost 0 bases and 1 base respectively, with 4 bases between them. V usage is TRBV9 and J usage is TRBJ1-1; D call uncertain. Sample: PBMCs. The source is a woman in her 30s in good health and CMV-seropositive. CDR3 nucleotide sequence: TGTGCCAGCAGCGTAGCAGGGAACACTGAAGCTTTCTTT. It specifies CASSVAGNTEAFF.